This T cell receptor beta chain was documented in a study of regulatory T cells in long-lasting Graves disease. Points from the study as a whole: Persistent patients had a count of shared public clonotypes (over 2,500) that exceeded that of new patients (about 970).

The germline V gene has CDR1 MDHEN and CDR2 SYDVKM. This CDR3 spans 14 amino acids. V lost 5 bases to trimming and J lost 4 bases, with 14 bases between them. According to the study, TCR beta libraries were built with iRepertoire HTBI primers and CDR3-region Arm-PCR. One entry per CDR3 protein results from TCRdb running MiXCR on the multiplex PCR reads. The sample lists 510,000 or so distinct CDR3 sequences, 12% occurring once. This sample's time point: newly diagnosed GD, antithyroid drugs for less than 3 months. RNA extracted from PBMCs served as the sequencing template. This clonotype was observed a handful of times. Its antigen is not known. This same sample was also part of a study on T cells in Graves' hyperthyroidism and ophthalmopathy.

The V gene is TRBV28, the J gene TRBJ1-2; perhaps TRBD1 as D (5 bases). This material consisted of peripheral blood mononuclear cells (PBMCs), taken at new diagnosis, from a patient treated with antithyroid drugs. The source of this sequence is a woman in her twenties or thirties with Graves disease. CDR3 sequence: CASSRSGGSYGYTF. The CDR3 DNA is TGTGCCAGCAGTCGCTCGGGGGGTAGCTATGGCTACACCTTC.